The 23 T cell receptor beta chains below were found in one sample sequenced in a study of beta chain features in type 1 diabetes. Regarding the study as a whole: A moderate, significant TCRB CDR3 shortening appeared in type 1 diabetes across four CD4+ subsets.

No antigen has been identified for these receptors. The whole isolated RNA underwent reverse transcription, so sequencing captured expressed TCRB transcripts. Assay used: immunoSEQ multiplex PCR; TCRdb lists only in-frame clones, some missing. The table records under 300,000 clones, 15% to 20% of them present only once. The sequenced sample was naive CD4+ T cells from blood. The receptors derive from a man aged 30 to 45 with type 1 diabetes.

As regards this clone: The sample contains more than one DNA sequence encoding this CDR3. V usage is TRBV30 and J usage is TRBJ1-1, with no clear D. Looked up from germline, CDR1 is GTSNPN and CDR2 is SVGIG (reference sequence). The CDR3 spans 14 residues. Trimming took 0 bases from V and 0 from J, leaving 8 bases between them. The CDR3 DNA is TGTGCCTGGAGTGTACAACACTTGAACACTGAAGCTTTCTTT. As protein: CAWSVQHLNTEAFF.

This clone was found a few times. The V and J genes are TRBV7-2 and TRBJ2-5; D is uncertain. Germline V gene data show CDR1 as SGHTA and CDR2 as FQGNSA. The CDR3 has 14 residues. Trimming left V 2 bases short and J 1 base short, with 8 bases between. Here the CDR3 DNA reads TGTGCCAGCAGCTTACAAGGAGTCCAAGAGACCCAGTACTTC. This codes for CASSLQGVQETQYF.

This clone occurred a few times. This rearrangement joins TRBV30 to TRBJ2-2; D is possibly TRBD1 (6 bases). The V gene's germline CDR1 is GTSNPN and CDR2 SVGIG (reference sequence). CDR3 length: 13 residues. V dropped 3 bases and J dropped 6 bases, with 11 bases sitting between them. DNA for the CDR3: TGTGCCTGGAGATACAGGGTCGCCGGGGAGCTGTTTTTT. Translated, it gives CAWRYRVAGELFF.

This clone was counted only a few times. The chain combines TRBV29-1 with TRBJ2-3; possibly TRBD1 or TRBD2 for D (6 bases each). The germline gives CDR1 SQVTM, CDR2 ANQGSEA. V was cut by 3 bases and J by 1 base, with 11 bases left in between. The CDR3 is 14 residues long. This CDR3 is CSVEGAGRTDTQYF. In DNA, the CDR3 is TGCAGCGTTGAGGGGGCGGGACGCACAGATACGCAGTATTTT.

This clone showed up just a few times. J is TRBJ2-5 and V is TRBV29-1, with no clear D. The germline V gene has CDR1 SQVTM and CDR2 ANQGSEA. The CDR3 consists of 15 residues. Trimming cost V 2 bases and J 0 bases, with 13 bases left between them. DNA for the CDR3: TGCAGCGTTGAAAGGTTGCGAATAGACCAAGAGACCCAGTACTTC. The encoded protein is CSVERLRIDQETQYF.

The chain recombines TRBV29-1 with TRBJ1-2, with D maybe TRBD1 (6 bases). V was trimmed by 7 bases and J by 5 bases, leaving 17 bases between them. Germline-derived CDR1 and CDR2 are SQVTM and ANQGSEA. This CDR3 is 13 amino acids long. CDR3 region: CSATDSPSYGYTF. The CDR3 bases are TGCAGCGCTACGGACAGCCCATCATATGGCTACACCTTC.

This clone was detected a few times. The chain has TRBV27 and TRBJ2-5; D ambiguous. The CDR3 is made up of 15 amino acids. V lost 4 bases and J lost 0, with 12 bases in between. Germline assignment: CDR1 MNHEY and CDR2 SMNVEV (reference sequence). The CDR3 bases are TGTGCCAGCAGTTGGACGGCACAGTACCAAGAGACCCAGTACTTC. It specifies CASSWTAQYQETQYF.

The CDR3 loop reads CAWSVQGIPYEQYF. Here the CDR3 DNA reads TGTGCCTGGAGTGTTCAGGGGATTCCCTACGAGCAGTACTTC. The chain carries TRBV30 and TRBJ2-7; D is perhaps TRBD1 (6 bases). Trimming cost V 0 bases and J 2 bases, with 11 bases left between them. The CDR3 is 14 residues long. Germline lookup yields CDR1 GTSNPN and CDR2 SVGIG (reference sequence).

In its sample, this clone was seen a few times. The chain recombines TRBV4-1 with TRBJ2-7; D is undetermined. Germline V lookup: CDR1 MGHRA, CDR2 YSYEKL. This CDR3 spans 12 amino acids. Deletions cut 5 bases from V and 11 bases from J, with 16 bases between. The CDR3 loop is CASSTLTLDEYF. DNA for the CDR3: TGCGCCAGCAGCACTCTGACTCTAGATGAGTACTTC.

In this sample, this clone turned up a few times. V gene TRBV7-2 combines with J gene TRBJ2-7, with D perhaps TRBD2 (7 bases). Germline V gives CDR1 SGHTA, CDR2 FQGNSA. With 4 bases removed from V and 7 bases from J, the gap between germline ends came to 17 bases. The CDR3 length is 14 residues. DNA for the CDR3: TGTGCCAGCAGCTCCGAGGGAGGGGGAACAGAGCAGTACTTC. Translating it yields CASSSEGGGTEQYF.

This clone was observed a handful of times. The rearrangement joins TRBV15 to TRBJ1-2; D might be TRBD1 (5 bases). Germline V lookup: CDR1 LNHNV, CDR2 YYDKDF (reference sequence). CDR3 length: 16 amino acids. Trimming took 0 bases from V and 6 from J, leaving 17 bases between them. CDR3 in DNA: TGTGCCACCAGCAGAGAAGGGGCGCCTGATGGCGATGGCTACACCTTC. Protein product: CATSREGAPDGDGYTF. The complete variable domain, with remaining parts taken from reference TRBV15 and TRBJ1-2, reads DAMVIQNPRYQVTQFGKPVTLSCSQTLNHNVMYWYQQKSSQAPKLLFHYYDKDFNNEADTPDNFQSRRPNTSFCFLDIRSPGLGDTAMYLCATSREGAPDGDGYTFGSGTRLTVV.

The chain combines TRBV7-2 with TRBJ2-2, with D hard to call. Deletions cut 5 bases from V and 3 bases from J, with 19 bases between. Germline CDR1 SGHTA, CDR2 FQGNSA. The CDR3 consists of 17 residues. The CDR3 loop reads CASSQPSVTMDTGELFF. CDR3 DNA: TGTGCCAGCAGCCAACCCTCGGTCACGATGGACACCGGGGAGCTGTTTTTT.

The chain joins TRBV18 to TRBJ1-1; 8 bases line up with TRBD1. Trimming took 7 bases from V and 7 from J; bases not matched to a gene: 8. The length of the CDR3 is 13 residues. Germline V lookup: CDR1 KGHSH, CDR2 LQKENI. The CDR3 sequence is CASLQDRENEAFF. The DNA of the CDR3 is TGTGCCAGCTTACAGGACAGGGAGAATGAAGCTTTCTTT. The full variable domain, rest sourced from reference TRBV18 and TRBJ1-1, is NAGVMQNPRHLVRRRGQEARLRCSPMKGHSHVYWYRQLPEEGLKFMVYLQKENIIDESGMPKERFSAEFPKEGPSILRIQQVVRGDSAAYFCASLQDRENEAFFGQGTRLTVV.

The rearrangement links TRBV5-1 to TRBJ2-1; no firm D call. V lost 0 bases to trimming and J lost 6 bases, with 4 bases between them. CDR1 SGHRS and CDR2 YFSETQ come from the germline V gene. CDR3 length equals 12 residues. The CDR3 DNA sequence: TGCGCCAGCAGCTTGGATCTCAATGAGCAGTTCTTC. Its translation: CASSLDLNEQFF.

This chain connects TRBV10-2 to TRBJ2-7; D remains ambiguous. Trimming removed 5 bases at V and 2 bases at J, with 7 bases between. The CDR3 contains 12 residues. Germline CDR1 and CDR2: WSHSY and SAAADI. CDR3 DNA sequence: TGCGCCAGCAGTACACGTACCTACGAGCAGTACTTC. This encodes CASSTRTYEQYF.

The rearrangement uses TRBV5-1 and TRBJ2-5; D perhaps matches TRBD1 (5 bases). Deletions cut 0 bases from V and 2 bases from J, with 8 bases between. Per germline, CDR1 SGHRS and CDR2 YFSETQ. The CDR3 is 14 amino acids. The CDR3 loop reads CASSLVPGQETQYF. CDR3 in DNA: TGCGCCAGCAGCTTGGTTCCAGGGCAAGAGACCCAGTACTTC.

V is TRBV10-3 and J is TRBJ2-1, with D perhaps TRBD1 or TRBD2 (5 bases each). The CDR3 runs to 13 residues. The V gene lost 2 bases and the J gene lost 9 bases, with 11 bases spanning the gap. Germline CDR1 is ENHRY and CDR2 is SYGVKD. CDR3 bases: TGTGCCATCAGTGAGGCCGAGGGGTCTGAGCAGTTCTTC. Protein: CAISEAEGSEQFF.

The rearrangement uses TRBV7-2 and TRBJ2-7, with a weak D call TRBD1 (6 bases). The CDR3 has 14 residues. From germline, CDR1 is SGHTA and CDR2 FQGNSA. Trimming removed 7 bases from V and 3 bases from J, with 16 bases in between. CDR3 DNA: TGTGCCAGCACCCCGACAGGACCCTTCTACGAGCAGTACTTC. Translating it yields CASTPTGPFYEQYF.

The CDR3 DNA follows: TGTGCCAGCAGCCCCCCCATGGGGGGTGAAGCTTTCTTT. Translated: CASSPPMGGEAFF. This chain joins TRBV5-6 and TRBJ1-1; D may be TRBD1 (5 bases). Deletions cut 4 bases from V and 7 bases from J, with 14 bases between. The length of the CDR3 is 13 residues. Germline V gene sequence: CDR1 SGHDT, CDR2 YYEEEE.

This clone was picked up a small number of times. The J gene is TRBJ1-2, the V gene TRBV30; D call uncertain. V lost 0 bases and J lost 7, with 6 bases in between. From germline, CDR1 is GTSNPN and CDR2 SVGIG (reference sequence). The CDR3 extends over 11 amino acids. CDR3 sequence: CAWSVASGYTF. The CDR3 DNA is TGTGCCTGGAGTGTAGCCAGTGGCTACACCTTC.

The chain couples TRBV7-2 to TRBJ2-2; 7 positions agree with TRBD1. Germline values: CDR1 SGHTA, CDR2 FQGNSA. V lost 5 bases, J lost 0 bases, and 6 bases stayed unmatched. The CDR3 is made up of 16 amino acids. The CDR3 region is CASSIRQGANTGELFF. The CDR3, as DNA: TGTGCCAGCAGCATACGACAGGGCGCGAACACCGGGGAGCTGTTTTTT.

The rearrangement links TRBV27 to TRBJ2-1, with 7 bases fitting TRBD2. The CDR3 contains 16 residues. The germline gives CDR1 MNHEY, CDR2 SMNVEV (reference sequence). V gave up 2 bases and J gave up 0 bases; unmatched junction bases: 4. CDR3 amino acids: CASSLAAGTSYNEQFF. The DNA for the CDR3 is TGTGCCAGCAGTTTAGCAGCGGGAACCTCCTACAATGAGCAGTTCTTC.

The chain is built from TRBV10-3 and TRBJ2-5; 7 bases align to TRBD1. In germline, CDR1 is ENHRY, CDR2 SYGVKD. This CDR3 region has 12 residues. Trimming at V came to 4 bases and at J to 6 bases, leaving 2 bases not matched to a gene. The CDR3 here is CAISGDSQTQYF. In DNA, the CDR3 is TGTGCCATCAGTGGGGACAGCCAGACCCAGTACTTC.